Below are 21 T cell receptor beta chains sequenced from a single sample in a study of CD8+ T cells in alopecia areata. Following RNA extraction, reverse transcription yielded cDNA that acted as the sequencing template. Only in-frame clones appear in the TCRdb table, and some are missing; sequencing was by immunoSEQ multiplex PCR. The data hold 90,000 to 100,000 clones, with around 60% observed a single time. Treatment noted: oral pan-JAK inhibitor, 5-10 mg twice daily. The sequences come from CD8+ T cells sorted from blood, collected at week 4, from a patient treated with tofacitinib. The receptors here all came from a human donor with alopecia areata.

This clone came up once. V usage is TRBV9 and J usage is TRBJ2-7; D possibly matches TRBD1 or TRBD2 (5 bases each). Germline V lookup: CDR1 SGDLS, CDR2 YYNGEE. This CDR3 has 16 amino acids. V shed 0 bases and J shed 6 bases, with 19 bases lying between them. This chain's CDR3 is CASSVEVGPWTGEQYF. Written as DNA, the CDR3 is TGTGCCAGCAGCGTAGAGGTGGGACCTTGGACCGGCGAGCAGTACTTC.

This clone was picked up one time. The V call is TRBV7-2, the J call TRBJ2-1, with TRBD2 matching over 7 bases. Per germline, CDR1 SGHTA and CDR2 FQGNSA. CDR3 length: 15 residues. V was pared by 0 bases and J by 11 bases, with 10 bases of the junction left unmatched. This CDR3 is CASSLAVGAGVQQFF. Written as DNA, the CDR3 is TGTGCCAGCAGCTTAGCGGTTGGGGCGGGAGTTCAGCAGTTCTTC.

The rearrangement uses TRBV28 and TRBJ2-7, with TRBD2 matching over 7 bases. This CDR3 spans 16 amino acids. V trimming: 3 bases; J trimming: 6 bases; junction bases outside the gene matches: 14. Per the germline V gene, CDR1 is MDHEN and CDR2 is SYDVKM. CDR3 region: CASSLVNVGGDAEQYF. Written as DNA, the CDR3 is TGTGCCAGCAGTTTGGTGAACGTGGGGGGGGACGCCGAGCAGTACTTC.

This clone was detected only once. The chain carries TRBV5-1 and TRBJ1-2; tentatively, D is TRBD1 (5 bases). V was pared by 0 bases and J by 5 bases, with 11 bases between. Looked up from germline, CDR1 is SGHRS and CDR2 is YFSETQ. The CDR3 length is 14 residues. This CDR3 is CASSLAGTGYGYTF. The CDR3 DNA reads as TGCGCCAGCAGCTTGGCGGGGACGGGATATGGCTACACCTTC. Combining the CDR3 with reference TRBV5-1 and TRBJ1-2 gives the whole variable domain KAGVTQTPRYLIKTRGQQVTLSCSPISGHRSVSWYQQTPGQGLQFLFEYFSETQRNKGNFPGRFSGRQFSNSRSEMNVSTLELGDSALYLCASSLAGTGYGYTFGSGTRLTVV.

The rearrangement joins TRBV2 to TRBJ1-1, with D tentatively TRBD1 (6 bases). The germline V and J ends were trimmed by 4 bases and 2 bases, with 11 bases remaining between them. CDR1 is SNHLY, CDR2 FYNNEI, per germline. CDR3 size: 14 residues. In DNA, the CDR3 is TGTGCCAGCAGTGTAGGCAGGGGAAACACTGAAGCTTTCTTT. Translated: CASSVGRGNTEAFF. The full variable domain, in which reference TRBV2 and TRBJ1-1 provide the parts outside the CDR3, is EPEVTQTPSHQVTQMGQEVILRCVPISNHLYFYWYRQILGQKVEFLVSFYNNEISEKSEIFDDQFSVERPDGSNFTLKIRSTKLEDSAMYFCASSVGRGNTEAFFGQGTRLTVV.

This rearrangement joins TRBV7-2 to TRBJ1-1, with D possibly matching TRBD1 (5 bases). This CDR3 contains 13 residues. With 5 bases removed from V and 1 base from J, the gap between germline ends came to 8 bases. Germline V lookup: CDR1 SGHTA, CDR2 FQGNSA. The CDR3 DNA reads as TGTGCCAGCAGCACCGACAGGAACACTGAAGCTTTCTTT. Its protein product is CASSTDRNTEAFF.

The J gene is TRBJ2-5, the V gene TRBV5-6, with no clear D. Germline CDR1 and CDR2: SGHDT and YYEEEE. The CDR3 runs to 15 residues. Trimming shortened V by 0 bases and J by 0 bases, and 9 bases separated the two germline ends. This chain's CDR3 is CASSLAATDQETQYF. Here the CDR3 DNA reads TGTGCCAGCAGCTTGGCCGCAACAGACCAAGAGACCCAGTACTTC.

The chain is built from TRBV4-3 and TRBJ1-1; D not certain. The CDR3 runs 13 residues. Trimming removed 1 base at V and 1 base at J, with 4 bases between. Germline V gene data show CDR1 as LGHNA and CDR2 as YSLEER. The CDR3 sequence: CASSQGQNTEAFF. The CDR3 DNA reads TGCGCCAGCAGCCAAGGGCAGAACACTGAAGCTTTCTTT.

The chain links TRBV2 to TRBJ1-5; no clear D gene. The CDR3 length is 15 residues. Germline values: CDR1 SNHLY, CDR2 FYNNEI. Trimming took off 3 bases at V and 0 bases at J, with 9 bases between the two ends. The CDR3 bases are TGTGCCAGCAGTGATTCGGTCAGTAGCAATCAGCCCCAGCATTTT. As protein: CASSDSVSSNQPQHF.

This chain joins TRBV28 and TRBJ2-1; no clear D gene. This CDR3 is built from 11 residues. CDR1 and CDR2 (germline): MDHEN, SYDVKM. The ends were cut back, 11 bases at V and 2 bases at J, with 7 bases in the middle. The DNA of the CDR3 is TGTGCCTATGGGGCCTACAATGAGCAGTTCTTC. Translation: CAYGAYNEQFF. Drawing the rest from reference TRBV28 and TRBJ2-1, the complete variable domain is DVKVTQSSRYLVKRTGEKVFLECVQDMDHENMFWYRQDPGLGLRLIYFSYDVKMKEKGDIPEGYSVSREKKERFSLILESASTNQTSMYLCAYGAYNEQFFGPGTRLTVL.

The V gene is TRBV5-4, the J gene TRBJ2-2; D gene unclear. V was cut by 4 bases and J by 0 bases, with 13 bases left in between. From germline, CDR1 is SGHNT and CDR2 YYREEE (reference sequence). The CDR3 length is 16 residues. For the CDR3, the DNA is TGTGCCAGCAGCAACATGGCAGACCCGAACACCGGGGAGCTGTTTTTT. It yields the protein CASSNMADPNTGELFF.

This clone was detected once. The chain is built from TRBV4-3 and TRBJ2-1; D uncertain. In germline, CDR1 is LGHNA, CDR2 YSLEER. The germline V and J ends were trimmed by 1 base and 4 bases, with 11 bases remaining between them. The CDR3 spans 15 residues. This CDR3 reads CASSQASVVYNEQFF. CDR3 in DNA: TGCGCCAGCAGCCAAGCCAGCGTGGTGTACAATGAGCAGTTCTTC.

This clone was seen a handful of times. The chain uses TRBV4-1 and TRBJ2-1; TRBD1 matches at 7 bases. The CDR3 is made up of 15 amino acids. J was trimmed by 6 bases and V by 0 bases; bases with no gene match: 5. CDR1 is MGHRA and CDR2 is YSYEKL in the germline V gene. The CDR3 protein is CASSQDGQVSNEQFF. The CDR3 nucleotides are TGCGCCAGCAGCCAAGACGGACAGGTATCCAATGAGCAGTTCTTC.

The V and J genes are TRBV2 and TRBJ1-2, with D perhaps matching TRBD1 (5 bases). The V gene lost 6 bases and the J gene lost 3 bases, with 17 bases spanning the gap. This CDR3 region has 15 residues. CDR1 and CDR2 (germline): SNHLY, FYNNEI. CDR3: CASRDAGGPYYGYTF. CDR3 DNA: TGTGCCAGCAGGGATGCTGGGGGACCGTACTATGGCTACACCTTC.

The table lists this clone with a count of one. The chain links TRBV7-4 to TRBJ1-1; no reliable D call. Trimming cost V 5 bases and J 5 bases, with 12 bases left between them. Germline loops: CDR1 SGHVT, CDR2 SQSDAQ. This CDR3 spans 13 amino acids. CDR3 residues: CASSRAGETEAFF. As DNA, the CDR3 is TGTGCCAGCAGCCGGGCGGGAGAAACTGAAGCTTTCTTT.

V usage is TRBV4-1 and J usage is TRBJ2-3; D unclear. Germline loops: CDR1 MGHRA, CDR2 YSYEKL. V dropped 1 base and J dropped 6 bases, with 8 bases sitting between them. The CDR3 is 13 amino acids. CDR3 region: CASSQVATDTQYF. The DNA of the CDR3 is TGCGCCAGCAGCCAAGTAGCAACCGATACGCAGTATTTT.

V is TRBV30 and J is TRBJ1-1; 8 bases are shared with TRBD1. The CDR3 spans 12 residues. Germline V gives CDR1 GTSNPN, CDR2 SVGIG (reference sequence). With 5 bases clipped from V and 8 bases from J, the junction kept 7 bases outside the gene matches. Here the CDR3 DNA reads TGTGCCTGGCGACCCAGGGGGCAGGAAGCTTTCTTT. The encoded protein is CAWRPRGQEAFF.

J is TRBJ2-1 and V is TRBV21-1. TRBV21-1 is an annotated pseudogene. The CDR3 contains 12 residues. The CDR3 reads CASSFGRNEQFF. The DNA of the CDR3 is TGTGCCAGCAGCTTCGGCCGCAATGAGCAGTTCTTC.

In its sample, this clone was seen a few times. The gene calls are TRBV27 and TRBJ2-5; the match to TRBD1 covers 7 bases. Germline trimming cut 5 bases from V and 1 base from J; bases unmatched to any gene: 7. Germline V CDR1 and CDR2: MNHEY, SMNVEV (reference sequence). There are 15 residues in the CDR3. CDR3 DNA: TGTGCCAGCAGTACCCGGGACAGCCCCCAAGAGACCCAGTACTTC. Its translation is CASSTRDSPQETQYF.

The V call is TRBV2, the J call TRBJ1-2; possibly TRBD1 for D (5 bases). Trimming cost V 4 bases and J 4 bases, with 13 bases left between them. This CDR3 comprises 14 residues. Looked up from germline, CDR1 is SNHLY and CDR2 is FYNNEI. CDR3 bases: TGTGCCAGCAGTGTTTTGGAAGGGGTCTATGGCTACACCTTC. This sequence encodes CASSVLEGVYGYTF.

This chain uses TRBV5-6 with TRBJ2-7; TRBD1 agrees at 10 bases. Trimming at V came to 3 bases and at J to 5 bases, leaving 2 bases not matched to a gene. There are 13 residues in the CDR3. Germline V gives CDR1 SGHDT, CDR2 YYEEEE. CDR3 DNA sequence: TGTGCCAGCAGCTCGACAGGGGGCCACGAGCAGTACTTC. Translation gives CASSSTGGHEQYF.